This entry describes one TCR beta chain. V lost 5 bases and J 7 bases, leaving 14 bases between the germline ends. Germline values: CDR1 SGHVS, CDR2 FQNEAQ. CDR3 size: 14 residues. This entry belongs to a study of control samples from healthy donors and cancer patients. Clones were read by immunoSEQ multiplex PCR, and TCRdb kept only the in-frame ones, dropping some. Altogether about 120,000 clones are present, 75% to 90% being singletons, with the ten largest covering approximately 1%. The origin of this receptor is a woman aged 50 to 65 with colorectal cancer. The V and J genes are TRBV7-8 and TRBJ1-4; D is uncertain. Sequencing input: PBMCs. The CDR3 here is CASSREGQGEKLFF. The CDR3, as DNA: TGTGCCAGCAGCCGAGAGGGCCAAGGTGAAAAACTGTTTTTT.